Below, 3 T cell receptor beta chains from the same sample are listed, as sequenced in a study of T cells after yellow fever vaccination. MiXCR, run by TCRdb on the 5' RACE reads, gives a single entry per CDR3 protein. The sample includes about 260,000 distinct CDR3 sequences, roughly 5% of them seen just once. The material sequenced was CD4+ T cells sorted from PBMCs, taken on the day of the yellow fever booster vaccination. The receptors shown here come from a young man who received the YFV17D yellow fever vaccine.

This clonotype was seen ten or more times. This rearrangement joins TRBV20-1 to TRBJ2-7; 10 bases align to TRBD1. The CDR3 consists of 14 residues. V was clipped by 5 bases and J by 6 bases; unmatched bases: 10. Germline loops: CDR1 DFQATT, CDR2 SNEGSKA (reference sequence). The CDR3 here is CSARDRGTRGEQYF. The CDR3 nucleotides are TGCAGTGCTCGGGACAGGGGTACAAGGGGCGAGCAGTACTTC.

V usage is TRBV7-2 and J usage is TRBJ2-1; 8 bases match TRBD1. The CDR3 runs to 14 residues. V gave up 5 bases and J gave up 9 bases; unmatched junction bases: 9. Germline V gives CDR1 SGHTA, CDR2 FQGNSA. Here the CDR3 DNA reads TGTGCCAGCAGCCCCGGACAGGGCGGCGGTGAGCAGTTCTTC. It encodes CASSPGQGGGEQFF.

This clonotype was picked up many times. This chain joins TRBV12-3 or TRBV12-4 and TRBJ2-7, with D perhaps TRBD1 or TRBD2 (5 bases each). The CDR3 loop spans 15 amino acids. The V end lost 5 bases, the J end lost 7 bases, and 21 bases lay between the germline ends. The DNA of the CDR3 is TGTGCCAGCAGTCTCGGCCCCGGGACCGTGGGAGAGCAGTACTTC. The encoded protein is CASSLGPGTVGEQYF.